This TCR beta chain was observed in a study of early T cells in non-severe SARS-CoV-2 infection. Study context: The input, bulk RNA from unsorted whole blood, was sequenced, and chains were unpaired. Study results and limitations: Matching results from VDJdb favored anti-spike CD8 responses, leaving private and CD4 specificities undetected.

Attachment of unique molecular identifiers was made to individual cDNA molecules. Via MiXCR, TCRdb re-called the 5' RACE reads, giving one row per CDR3 protein. The sample yields about 69,000 distinct CDR3 sequences, roughly 9.4% seen once. This CDR3 has 17 residues. The V gene's germline CDR1 is SGHRS and CDR2 YFSETQ. V trimming: 0 bases; J trimming: 6 bases; junction bases outside the gene matches: 7. Notes on this clonotype: Antigen unknown.

The chain joins TRBV5-1 to TRBJ2-3; TRBD2 matches at 13 bases. The sequenced sample was whole blood. The sequence came from an adult who was a healthcare worker with PCR-confirmed SARS-CoV-2 infection or an uninfected control (not recorded which). The CDR3 is CASSLETSGRVEDTQYF. The DNA of the CDR3 is TGCGCCAGCAGCTTGGAAACTAGCGGGAGGGTCGAGGATACGCAGTATTTT.